The 20 T cell receptor beta chains below come from one sample, sequenced in a study of breast tumors, draining lymph nodes, adjacent tissues listed by TCRdb under 2016. The lymph node samples were taken from the axillary draining lymph nodes of breast cancer patients. The method was multiplex PCR. TCRdb records Illumina HiSeq 2000 as the sequencer. TCRdb itself trimmed the public reads at Q25 with fastp, ran MiXCR and retained productive beta chains. Each entry merges the rows of one CDR3 protein and shows their most common DNA and genes. This sample holds 90,000 to 120,000 distinct CDR3 sequences; around 21% were observed only once. Less than 1.5% of the sample is taken by the ten largest. The sample consisted of axillary lymph node tissue. The source is a female donor with breast cancer. Some clones in this sample may be carry-over from other donors' samples.

As to this clonotype: A read error is likely, as this CDR3 ends without the conserved phenylalanine or tryptophan. The chain combines TRBV4-1 with TRBJ2-7, with 7 bases that match TRBD1. The germline CDR1 and CDR2 sequences are MGHRA and YSYEKL. The CDR3 has 17 amino acids. Here the CDR3 reads CVSSQEFRQGIPYEQYL. The CDR3 coding sequence is TGCGTCAGCAGCCAAGAATTTCGACAGGGAATTCCCTACGAGCAGTACCTC.

This clonotype was detected ten times or more. The gene calls are TRBV20-1 and TRBJ2-1; no clear D. Germline V lookup: CDR1 DFQATT, CDR2 SNEGSKA (reference sequence). Trimming stripped 6 bases from V and 2 bases from J, with 5 bases between. The CDR3 totals 11 residues. The CDR3 coding sequence is TGCAGTGCGGATACCTACAATGAGCAGTTCTTC. Protein product: CSADTYNEQFF.

There are many counts of this clonotype. The genes are TRBV24-1 and TRBJ2-7; D is possibly TRBD2 (7 bases). This CDR3 is built from 14 residues. Between the trimmed V and J ends, which lost 10 bases and 1 base, there was a span of 16 bases. Germline lookup yields CDR1 KGHDR and CDR2 SFDVKD. The CDR3 DNA is TGTGCCACTGCCGAAGGGGGACTATCCTACGAGCAGTACTTC. The encoded protein is CATAEGGLSYEQYF.

The table lists this clonotype with many counts. The chain is built from TRBV2 and TRBJ2-2; either TRBD1 or TRBD2 may fit D (6 bases each). The CDR3 runs to 14 residues. Per germline, CDR1 SNHLY and CDR2 FYNNEI. V lost 4 bases and J lost 7, with 13 bases in between. CDR3 sequence: CASSAQGGLGELFF. The CDR3 DNA sequence: TGTGCCAGCAGTGCACAGGGAGGTCTCGGGGAGCTGTTTTTT.

This clonotype occurred many times. J is TRBJ1-5 and V is TRBV3-1, with 10 bases lining up with TRBD1. The germline V gene encodes CDR1 LGHDT and CDR2 YNNKEL (reference sequence). V lost 1 base, J lost 6 bases, and 3 bases stayed unmatched. The CDR3 is 15 residues long. The CDR3 sequence is CASSQGGTGVQPQHF. The CDR3 coding sequence is TGTGCCAGCAGCCAAGGGGGGACAGGGGTTCAGCCCCAGCATTTT.

The rearrangement links TRBV5-1 to TRBJ2-1; 9 bases are shared with TRBD2. Trimming cost V 0 bases and J 4 bases; bases outside gene matches: 5. Germline V CDR1 and CDR2: SGHRS, YFSETQ. The CDR3 is made up of 16 amino acids. Here the CDR3 DNA reads TGCGCCAGCAGCTTGGAGCTAGCGGGGCCGTACAATGAGCAGTTCTTC. It codes for CASSLELAGPYNEQFF.

Concerning this clonotype: This likely comes from a read error, as the CDR3 has no conserved phenylalanine or tryptophan at its end. The chain combines TRBV18 with TRBJ1-5; D unclear. Germline CDR1 is KGHSH and CDR2 is LQKENI. Trimming removed 3 bases from V and 10 bases from J, with 16 bases in between. This CDR3 is 14 amino acids long. The CDR3 spells CASSPGRYPLPQHV. The CDR3 DNA reads as TGTGCCAGCTCACCGGGCAGATACCCTCTTCCCCAGCATGTT.

This clonotype was counted at least ten times. The chain carries TRBV12-3 or TRBV12-4 and TRBJ1-2; 10 bases map to TRBD1. J lost 7 bases, V lost 5 bases, and 7 bases had no gene match. The CDR3 sequence is 14 residues long. CDR3 DNA: TGTGCCAGCAGTCGACAGGGGGCGTGGTTTGGCTACACCTTC. It yields the protein CASSRQGAWFGYTF.

Remarks on this clonotype: One base away lies a much larger clone, so this may be a sequencing read error. The rearrangement links TRBV5-6 to TRBJ1-2; D is unclear. Germline CDR1 is SGHDT and CDR2 is YYEEEE. The CDR3 totals 12 residues. The CDR3 coding sequence is TGTGCCGGCAGCTCCCGTGGGTATGGCTACACCTTC. It yields the protein CAGSSRGYGYTF.

This clonotype showed up many times. This rearrangement joins TRBV7-9 to TRBJ1-6; 7 bases agree with TRBD1. CDR1 is SEHNR and CDR2 is FQNEAQ in the germline V gene (reference sequence). V trimming: 3 bases; J trimming: 7 bases; junction bases outside the gene matches: 3. The CDR3 length is 14 residues. CDR3 coding DNA: TGTGCCAGCAGCTTTGGGGACAGAAATTCACCCCTCCACTTT. This encodes CASSFGDRNSPLHF.

This clonotype was seen just once. The DNA for the CDR3 is TGTGCCAGCAGCCAAATCCCCACTAGTATTCATGGCTACACCTTC. Residues: CASSQIPTSIHGYTF. The chain uses TRBV14 and TRBJ1-2, with no clear D. Germline V lookup: CDR1 SGHDN, CDR2 FVKESK. The CDR3 has 15 residues. V lost 2 bases and J 6 bases, leaving 16 bases between the germline ends.

This clonotype has a count of ten or more. The chain employs TRBV2 and TRBJ2-3, with D perhaps assigned TRBD1 or TRBD2 (5 bases each). CDR1 and CDR2 from the germline V gene are SNHLY and FYNNEI. Between the trimmed V and J ends, which lost 0 bases and 5 bases, there was a span of 18 bases. The CDR3 loop spans 17 amino acids. CDR3 in amino acids: CASSEAGGPAYVDTQYF. The DNA of the CDR3 is TGTGCCAGCAGTGAAGCTGGGGGACCAGCCTATGTAGATACGCAGTATTTT.

This clonotype was counted many times. The chain joins TRBV6-2 or TRBV6-3 to TRBJ2-7; D assignment may be TRBD1 or TRBD2 (6 bases each). CDR1 is MNHEY, CDR2 SVGEGT, per germline. The V and J ends lost 3 bases and 1 base respectively, with 16 bases between them. The CDR3 totals 16 residues. The CDR3 DNA follows: TGTGCCAGCAGTTATGGGGGGCCCTCCGAATCCTACGAGCAGTACTTC. This sequence encodes CASSYGGPSESYEQYF.

In this sample, this clonotype turned up many times. The gene calls are TRBV6-1 and TRBJ1-2; the match to TRBD1 covers 11 bases. This CDR3 is 16 amino acids long. Trimming removed 0 bases from V and 8 bases from J; junction bases left unmatched: 8. Germline CDR1 and CDR2: MNHNS and SASEGT. Here the CDR3 DNA reads TGTGCCAGCAGTGAAGCGCTTCTCGGGACAGGGGGAGGCTACACCTTC. It encodes CASSEALLGTGGGYTF.

For this clonotype: A much larger clone sits a single nucleotide away, making a read error possible. The chain combines TRBV5-4 with TRBJ1-4; perhaps TRBD1 as D (6 bases). Germline V gene lookup returns CDR1 SGHNT and CDR2 YYREEE (reference sequence). Trimming stripped 1 base from V and 3 bases from J, with 10 bases between. The CDR3 consists of 15 residues. CDR3 region: CASSLLGAPNEKLFF. The CDR3 DNA reads TGTGCCAGCAGCTTGCTGGGGGCTCCTAATGAAAAACTGTTTTTT.

The chain employs TRBV30 and TRBJ1-5; D is perhaps TRBD1 (6 bases). Trimming pared 2 bases from V and 0 bases from J, leaving 11 bases between. The CDR3 is made up of 15 amino acids. The V gene's germline CDR1 is GTSNPN and CDR2 SVGIG (reference sequence). The CDR3 region has the DNA TGTGCCTGGAGTCTTACAGGGTTTAGCAATCAGCCCCAGCATTTT. This sequence encodes CAWSLTGFSNQPQHF.

The sample holds many counts of this clonotype. The V gene is TRBV19, the J gene TRBJ2-1; 14 bases map to TRBD2. Germline V lookup: CDR1 LNHDA, CDR2 SQIVND (reference sequence). The CDR3 consists of 17 residues. Unmatched junction bases numbered 12, after V lost 5 bases and J lost 9 bases. In nucleotides, the CDR3 is TGTGCCAGTAGTCAAAACTCCGGGACTAGCGGGAGAAGTGAGCAGTTCTTC. Its protein product is CASSQNSGTSGRSEQFF.

This clonotype has ten or more counts. The rearrangement uses TRBV20-1 and TRBJ2-3; TRBD2 matches at 13 bases. The CDR3 covers 16 residues. V lost 6 bases and J lost 2; bases outside the gene matches: 8. Germline assignment: CDR1 DFQATT and CDR2 SNEGSKA (reference sequence). CDR3 loop: CSAPTSGRLLTDTQYF. For the CDR3, the DNA is TGCAGTGCCCCGACTAGCGGGAGGCTCCTCACAGATACGCAGTATTTT.

The chain couples TRBV2 to TRBJ2-7, with TRBD2 matching 8 bases. CDR3 size: 14 residues. The V gene's germline CDR1 is SNHLY and CDR2 FYNNEI. The ends lost 4 bases at V and 2 bases at J; junction bases unmatched: 4. CDR3 protein: CASSGPGRAYEQYF. As DNA, the CDR3 is TGTGCCAGCAGTGGGCCCGGGAGGGCCTACGAGCAGTACTTC.

This clonotype was observed at least ten times. The gene calls are TRBV19 and TRBJ2-7; a possible D gene is TRBD2 (6 bases). The CDR3 runs to 15 residues. V was cut by 1 base and J by 0 bases, with 10 bases left in between. The germline V gene encodes CDR1 LNHDA and CDR2 SQIVND (reference sequence). CDR3 in amino acids: CASSIAGGYSYEQYF. The CDR3, as DNA: TGTGCCAGTAGTATAGCTGGGGGGTACTCCTACGAGCAGTACTTC.